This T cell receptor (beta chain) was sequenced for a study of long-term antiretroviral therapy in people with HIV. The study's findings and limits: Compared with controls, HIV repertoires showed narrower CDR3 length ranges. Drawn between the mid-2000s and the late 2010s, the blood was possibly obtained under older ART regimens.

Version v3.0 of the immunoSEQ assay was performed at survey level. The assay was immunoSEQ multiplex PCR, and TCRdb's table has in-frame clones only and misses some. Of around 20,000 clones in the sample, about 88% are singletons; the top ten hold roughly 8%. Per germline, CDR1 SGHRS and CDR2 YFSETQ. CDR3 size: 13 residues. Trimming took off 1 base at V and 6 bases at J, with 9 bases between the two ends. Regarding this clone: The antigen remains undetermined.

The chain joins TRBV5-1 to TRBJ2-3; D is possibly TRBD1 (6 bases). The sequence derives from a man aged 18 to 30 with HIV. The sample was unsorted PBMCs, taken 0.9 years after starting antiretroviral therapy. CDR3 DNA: TGCGCCAGCAGCTTGAACAGGGAGGATACGCAGTATTTT. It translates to CASSLNREDTQYF.